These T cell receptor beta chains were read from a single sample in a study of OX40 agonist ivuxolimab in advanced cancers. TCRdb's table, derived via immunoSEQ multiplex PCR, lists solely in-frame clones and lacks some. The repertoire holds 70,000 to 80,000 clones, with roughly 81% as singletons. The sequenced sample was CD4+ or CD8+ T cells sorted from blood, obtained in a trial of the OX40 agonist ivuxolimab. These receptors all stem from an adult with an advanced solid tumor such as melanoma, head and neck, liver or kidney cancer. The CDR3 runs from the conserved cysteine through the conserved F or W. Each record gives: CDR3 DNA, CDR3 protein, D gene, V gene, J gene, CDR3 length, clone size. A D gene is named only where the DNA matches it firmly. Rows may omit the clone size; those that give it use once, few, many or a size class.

DNA: TGTGCCAGCAGCCAAGGTCCGGGACAGTCTTATTCACCCCTCCACTTT; CDR3: CASSQGPGQSYSPLHF; D: TRBD1; V: TRBV4-2; J: TRBJ1-6; length: 16; size: once
DNA: TGTGCCAGTAGTGTCCCAGGGACTAGCGGGAGCCGGGAGCAGTTCTTC; CDR3: CASSVPGTSGSREQFF; D: TRBD2; V: TRBV19; J: TRBJ2-1; length: 16; size: NA
DNA: TGTGCCAGCAGTTCCCAGGGGGCCGGCACAGATACGCAGTATTTT; CDR3: CASSSQGAGTDTQYF; D: TRBD1; V: TRBV28; J: TRBJ2-3; length: 15; size: NA
DNA: TGTGCCAGCAGTTACTCAGGGACTGGAAACACCATATATTTT; CDR3: CASSYSGTGNTIYF; D: NA; V: TRBV6-6; J: TRBJ1-3; length: 14; size: few
DNA: TGTGCCAGCAGTGATCACCATTGGAGCGAGACCCAGTACTTC; CDR3: CASSDHHWSETQYF; D: NA; V: TRBV6-1; J: TRBJ2-5; length: 14; size: NA
DNA: TGTGCCACCAGCAGATCCGGGACAGGGTTTTACGAGCAGTACTTC; CDR3: CATSRSGTGFYEQYF; D: TRBD1; V: TRBV15; J: TRBJ2-7; length: 15; size: once
DNA: TGCGCCAGCAGCTTTACGCCTTCCTACGAGCAGTACTTC; CDR3: CASSFTPSYEQYF; D: NA; V: TRBV5-1; J: TRBJ2-7; length: 13; size: NA
DNA: TGTGCCAGCAGTCCCGGGACAGATAGCAATCAGCCCCAGCATTTT; CDR3: CASSPGTDSNQPQHF; D: TRBD1; V: TRBV6-4; J: TRBJ1-5; length: 15; size: NA
DNA: TGTGCCAGCAGGACGGACAGGGAACTCTATGGCTACACCTTC; CDR3: CASRTDRELYGYTF; D: TRBD1; V: TRBV7-9; J: TRBJ1-2; length: 14; size: NA
DNA: TGTGCCAGCAGCCCCGGCAGTAGTAGCAATCAGCCCCAGCATTTT; CDR3: CASSPGSSSNQPQHF; D: NA; V: TRBV7-2; J: TRBJ1-5; length: 15; size: NA
DNA: TGTGCCAGCAGGTTCGGCTTGGAGGTGAACACTGAAGCTTTCTTT; CDR3: CASRFGLEVNTEAFF; D: NA; V: TRBV6-1; J: TRBJ1-1; length: 15; size: NA
DNA: TGCGCCAGCAGTGACAGGGACTCTGGCTACACCTTC; CDR3: CASSDRDSGYTF; D: NA; V: TRBV10-1; J: TRBJ1-2; length: 12; size: few
DNA: TGTGCCAGCACTGAACGGAGGGACTTCGGCAATTCACCCCTCCACTTT; CDR3: CASTERRDFGNSPLHF; D: NA; V: TRBV6-1; J: TRBJ1-6; length: 16; size: NA
DNA: TGCAGCGTGGGGACTAGCGGGAACTACGAGCAGTACTTC; CDR3: CSVGTSGNYEQYF; D: TRBD2; V: TRBV29-1; J: TRBJ2-7; length: 13; size: NA
DNA: TGTGCCAGCAGTTACATGACAGGGACGGATGGCTACACCTTC; CDR3: CASSYMTGTDGYTF; D: TRBD1; V: TRBV6-5; J: TRBJ1-2; length: 14; size: once
DNA: TGTGCCAGCTCACCACCCGGGGCCCTAGCGGGAGCGAATGAGCAGTTCTTC; CDR3: CASSPPGALAGANEQFF; D: TRBD2; V: TRBV18; J: TRBJ2-1; length: 17; size: NA
DNA: TGTGCCAGTAGTATATCCGGGGCGAATAATTCACCCCTCCACTTT; CDR3: CASSISGANNSPLHF; D: NA; V: TRBV19; J: TRBJ1-6; length: 15; size: NA
DNA: TGTGCCAGCAGCTTGGTTATAGCGGGAGAGACCCAGTACTTC; CDR3: CASSLVIAGETQYF; D: TRBD2; V: TRBV5-6; J: TRBJ2-5; length: 14; size: NA
DNA: TGTGCCAGCAGCGACGGACTGTCCCAAGAGACCCAGTACTTC; CDR3: CASSDGLSQETQYF; D: NA; V: TRBV5-6; J: TRBJ2-5; length: 14; size: NA
DNA: TGTGCCAGCAGCATTGGGCCTTATAGCAATCAGCCCCAGCATTTT; CDR3: CASSIGPYSNQPQHF; D: NA; V: TRBV9; J: TRBJ1-5; length: 15; size: NA
DNA: TGTGCCAGTAGTACCTGGGAAAAACTGTTTTTT; CDR3: CASSTWEKLFF; D: NA; V: TRBV19; J: TRBJ1-4; length: 11; size: NA
DNA: TGTGCCATCAGTGAGTCTACTAGCGGGAGTGAGACCCAGTACTTC; CDR3: CAISESTSGSETQYF; D: TRBD2; V: TRBV10-3; J: TRBJ2-5; length: 15; size: NA
DNA: TGTGCCACCTCTTACGGGAGACGGACAGATACGCAGTATTTT; CDR3: CATSYGRRTDTQYF; D: NA; V: TRBV27; J: TRBJ2-3; length: 14; size: NA
DNA: TGTGCCAGCAGCTTAGCGGGTGGGAACACTGAAGCTTTCTTT; CDR3: CASSLAGGNTEAFF; D: NA; V: TRBV7-6; J: TRBJ1-1; length: 14; size: NA
DNA: TGTGCCAGCAGCTTAATAGGCGGGAGAGCTGGAGATACGCAGTATTTT; CDR3: CASSLIGGRAGDTQYF; D: TRBD2; V: TRBV7-2; J: TRBJ2-3; length: 16; size: NA
DNA: TGTGCCAGCAGCCCAGCCCAAGCGGGAGAGACCCAGTACTTC; CDR3: CASSPAQAGETQYF; D: NA; V: TRBV14; J: TRBJ2-5; length: 14; size: few
DNA: TGTGCCAGCAGTTTTTCCTTGGGGCCAGAGACCCAGTACTTC; CDR3: CASSFSLGPETQYF; D: NA; V: TRBV28; J: TRBJ2-5; length: 14; size: NA
DNA: TGCGCCAGCAGCGTGCAGACCGGGACTAGCGGGATCGAGCAGTACTTC; CDR3: CASSVQTGTSGIEQYF; D: TRBD2; V: TRBV5-1; J: TRBJ2-7; length: 16; size: NA